These 27 T cell receptor beta chains came from one sample sequenced in a study of immune cell composition in non-small cell lung cancer. Using immunoSEQ multiplex PCR, the repertoire was profiled, and TCRdb retains in-frame clones only, with some absent. The table shows 7,500 to 10,000 clones, with 67% occurring only once. Normal lung sampling was at least 3 cm from the tumour, as distant as possible. The sequenced sample consisted of non-adjacent lung tissue. All receptors come from a human donor with non-small cell lung cancer.

V gene TRBV4-1 combines with J gene TRBJ2-7, with 7 bases matching TRBD1. This CDR3 has 16 amino acids. In germline, CDR1 is MGHRA, CDR2 YSYEKL. Trimming cost V 3 bases and J 3 bases; bases outside gene matches: 11. CDR3: CASSQATTGKVYEQYF. DNA for the CDR3: TGCGCCAGCAGCCAGGCAACGACAGGGAAAGTCTACGAGCAGTACTTC.

This clone was counted between two and nine times. The gene calls are TRBV4-3 and TRBJ2-5, with a weak D call TRBD2 (5 bases). The germline V and J ends were trimmed by 0 bases and 0 bases, with 11 bases remaining between them. Per the germline V gene, CDR1 is LGHNA and CDR2 is YSLEER. This CDR3 region has 16 residues. The CDR3 DNA follows: TGCGCCAGCAGCCAAGATAGAGGGTCAAACCAAGAGACCCAGTACTTC. This codes for CASSQDRGSNQETQYF.

V is TRBV5-1 and J is TRBJ1-1; a possible D gene is TRBD1 (6 bases). This CDR3 has 13 residues. Germline CDR1 reads SGHRS; CDR2 reads YFSETQ. The germline V and J ends were trimmed by 3 bases and 11 bases, with 17 bases remaining between them. Here the CDR3 reads CASSYDSQGSAFF. Written as DNA, the CDR3 is TGCGCCAGCAGCTACGATTCACAGGGATCGGCTTTCTTT.

This chain connects TRBV27 to TRBJ1-4; D gene ambiguous. CDR1 is MNHEY, CDR2 SMNVEV, per germline (reference sequence). The CDR3 has 14 residues. V was shortened by 1 base and J by 4 bases, with 7 bases between the two germline ends. The CDR3 coding sequence is TGTGCCAGCAGTTTATATAGGAGTAATGAAAAACTGTTTTTT. Amino acid sequence: CASSLYRSNEKLFF.

V usage is TRBV2 and J usage is TRBJ2-7; D ambiguous. This CDR3 is 11 amino acids long. Germline lookup yields CDR1 SNHLY and CDR2 FYNNEI. The germline V and J ends were trimmed by 5 bases and 4 bases, with 6 bases remaining between them. CDR3 protein: CASSLKYEQYF. As DNA, the CDR3 is TGTGCCAGCAGTCTAAAATACGAGCAGTACTTC.

The chain carries TRBV13 and TRBJ2-1, with TRBD2 identical over 10 bases. In germline, CDR1 is PRHDT, CDR2 FYEKMQ (reference sequence). This CDR3 has 15 residues. Trimming removed 4 bases from V and 7 bases from J; junction bases left unmatched: 7. This chain's CDR3 is CASSSSGGEMNEQFF. CDR3 bases: TGTGCCAGCAGCTCAAGCGGGGGGGAAATGAATGAGCAGTTCTTC.

The chain carries TRBV7-9 and TRBJ1-4; D remains ambiguous. Germline CDR1 is SEHNR and CDR2 is FQNEAQ (reference sequence). With 1 base removed from V and 7 bases from J, the gap between germline ends came to 10 bases. The CDR3 extends over 14 amino acids. CDR3 coding DNA: TGTGCCAGCAGCTTAGAGAGGGCCGGTGAAAAACTGTTTTTT. Translating gives CASSLERAGEKLFF.

The V and J genes are TRBV27 and TRBJ1-3; D is undetermined. V was clipped by 4 bases and J by 0 bases, with 13 bases between them. Germline V CDR1 and CDR2: MNHEY, SMNVEV (reference sequence). The CDR3 sequence is 16 residues long. CDR3 in DNA: TGTGCCAGCAGTTCCCGGTCACCTTTCTCTGGAAACACCATATATTTT. Its translation: CASSSRSPFSGNTIYF.

The CDR3 here is CASSYSRVYNEQYF. In nucleotides, the CDR3 is TGTGCCAGCAGTTACTCTCGGGTTTACAACGAGCAGTACTTC. The V gene is TRBV6-6, the J gene TRBJ2-7, with D unclear. This CDR3 has 14 residues. Germline CDR1 is MNHNY and CDR2 is SVGAGI (reference sequence). V was shortened by 0 bases and J by 5 bases, with 11 bases between the two germline ends.

The V call is TRBV11-2, the J call TRBJ2-3; 8 nucleotides align to TRBD1. Germline-derived CDR1 and CDR2 are SGHAT and FQNNGV. V shed 1 base and J 3 bases; nucleotides not matched to a gene: 3. The CDR3 totals 15 residues. For the CDR3, the DNA is TGTGCCAGCAGCTTAGGGACAGGGAGGACAGATACGCAGTATTTT. Translating gives CASSLGTGRTDTQYF.

The chain couples TRBV29-1 to TRBJ2-7, with D possibly TRBD2 on 5 matching bases. Germline V gene data show CDR1 as SQVTM and CDR2 as ANQGSEA. CDR3 length: 14 residues. V was clipped by 5 bases and J by 3 bases, with 17 bases between them. The CDR3 region is CSVNGNGGNYEQYF. CDR3 DNA sequence: TGCAGCGTTAACGGGAACGGTGGGAACTACGAGCAGTACTTC.

CDR3 bases: TGTGCCAGCAGCCCACCGGGACAGGGTTCTGGAAACACCATATATTTT. Amino acids: CASSPPGQGSGNTIYF. The rearrangement links TRBV7-9 to TRBJ1-3; 9 nucleotides align to TRBD1. The CDR3 is 16 residues long. V was pared by 5 bases and J by 1 base, with 6 bases of the junction left unmatched. Germline CDR1 SEHNR, CDR2 FQNEAQ (reference sequence).

The gene calls are TRBV10-1 and TRBJ2-3; 8 bases align to TRBD2. The ends lost 3 bases at V and 2 bases at J; junction bases unmatched: 7. CDR3 length: 16 amino acids. The V gene's germline CDR1 is WNHNN and CDR2 SYGVQD (reference sequence). CDR3: CASSEGRRGVTDTQYF. CDR3 DNA sequence: TGCGCCAGCAGTGAAGGTCGGCGGGGGGTCACAGATACGCAGTATTTT.

This clone was seen a few times. The rearrangement joins TRBV19 to TRBJ2-5; 7 bases fit TRBD1. Germline lookup yields CDR1 LNHDA and CDR2 SQIVND (reference sequence). J gave up 2 bases and V 4 bases, and 4 bases lay outside the gene matches. The length of the CDR3 is 14 residues. CDR3 amino acids: CASSTQGVQETQYF. The CDR3 nucleotides are TGTGCCAGTAGTACTCAGGGGGTGCAAGAGACCCAGTACTTC. Together with reference TRBV19 and TRBJ2-5, the CDR3 gives the full variable domain: DGGITQSPKYLFRKEGQNVTLSCEQNLNHDAMYWYRQDPGQGLRLIYYSQIVNDFQKGDIAEGYSVSREKKESFPLTVTSAQKNPTAFYLCASSTQGVQETQYFGPGTRLLVL.

In this sample, this clone turned up a few times. The V and J genes are TRBV4-1 and TRBJ1-6; tentative D call: TRBD1 (6 bases). Germline V gives CDR1 MGHRA, CDR2 YSYEKL. The CDR3 totals 15 residues. V lost 4 bases to trimming and J lost 7 bases, with 14 bases between them. CDR3 in amino acids: CASSPPNRENSPLHF. The CDR3 DNA is TGCGCCAGCAGCCCCCCGAACAGGGAGAATTCACCCCTCCACTTT.

The V call is TRBV7-8, the J call TRBJ1-1; 7 bases are a match to TRBD1. V was clipped by 5 bases and J by 5 bases; unmatched bases: 8. The CDR3 covers 14 residues. Germline V CDR1 and CDR2: SGHVS, FQNEAQ. CDR3 protein: CASSLSGGRTEAFF. The CDR3, as DNA: TGTGCCAGCAGCCTCTCAGGGGGGCGAACTGAAGCTTTCTTT.

The chain uses TRBV6-1 and TRBJ2-2; 7 bases agree with TRBD1. Germline lookup yields CDR1 MNHNS and CDR2 SASEGT. V dropped 4 bases and J dropped 7; count of bases not matched to a gene: 9. The CDR3 covers 15 residues. The CDR3 region is CASSATLGQIGELFF. CDR3 nucleotide sequence: TGTGCCAGCAGTGCAACATTGGGACAGATCGGGGAGCTGTTTTTT.

The chain employs TRBV15 and TRBJ1-1; D gene unclear. This CDR3 contains 14 residues. Germline V CDR1 and CDR2: LNHNV, YYDKDF (reference sequence). V lost 1 base and J 7 bases, leaving 13 bases between the germline ends. CDR3: CATSRVDLAVEAFF. CDR3 DNA: TGTGCCACCAGCAGAGTGGACTTGGCGGTTGAAGCTTTCTTT.

The V call is TRBV9, the J call TRBJ2-7, with 10 positions matching TRBD1. CDR3 length equals 11 residues. V lost 9 bases, J lost 6 bases, and 3 bases stayed unmatched. Germline values: CDR1 SGDLS, CDR2 YYNGEE. CDR3 bases: TGTGCCAAGGGACAGGGGATCGAGCAGTACTTC. This translates into CAKGQGIEQYF.

This rearrangement joins TRBV4-1 to TRBJ1-3; D is perhaps TRBD1 (5 bases). CDR1 and CDR2 (germline): MGHRA, YSYEKL. The V end was cut by 3 bases, the J end by 0 bases, with 12 bases between. The CDR3 covers 16 residues. The chain's CDR3 is CASSQEGRNSGNTIYF. The CDR3 nucleotides read TGCGCCAGCAGCCAGGAGGGGCGAAACTCTGGAAACACCATATATTTT.

The chain is built from TRBV9 and TRBJ1-1, with D unclear. V was trimmed by 3 bases and J by 5 bases, leaving 17 bases between them. Germline loops: CDR1 SGDLS, CDR2 YYNGEE. This CDR3 comprises 15 residues. CDR3 nucleotides: TGTGCCAGCAGCGGGCGGTACGGGGAAAGGACTGAAGCTTTCTTT. Its protein product is CASSGRYGERTEAFF.

The rearrangement links TRBV6-5 to TRBJ1-2, with a weak D call TRBD1 (6 bases). The CDR3 contains 13 residues. Germline V gene lookup returns CDR1 MNHEY and CDR2 SVGAGI. The V end lost 7 bases, the J end lost 5 bases, and 14 bases lay between the germline ends. The CDR3 nucleotides are TGTGCCAGCACCCCAAACGGACAGTATGGCTACACCTTC. This sequence encodes CASTPNGQYGYTF.

This sequence joins TRBV27 and TRBJ2-2; D may be TRBD2 (5 bases). Germline CDR1 and CDR2: MNHEY and SMNVEV (reference sequence). The V gene lost 10 bases and the J gene lost 3 bases, with 12 bases spanning the gap. The CDR3 sequence is 13 residues long. CDR3 nucleotide sequence: TGTGCCACCGGGGTGGCGGACACCGGGGAGCTGTTTTTT. It yields the protein CATGVADTGELFF.

This rearrangement joins TRBV19 to TRBJ1-2; D is ambiguous. In germline, CDR1 is LNHDA, CDR2 SQIVND (reference sequence). Trimming took 4 bases from V and 6 from J, leaving 9 bases between them. There are 12 residues in the CDR3. Here the CDR3 reads CASSSGENGYTF. The CDR3 DNA reads as TGTGCCAGTAGTAGTGGAGAAAATGGCTACACCTTC.

The rearrangement uses TRBV27 and TRBJ1-1; D might be TRBD1 (5 bases). V was trimmed by 4 bases and J by 1 base, leaving 13 bases between them. Germline lookup yields CDR1 MNHEY and CDR2 SMNVEV (reference sequence). This CDR3 contains 15 residues. The CDR3 reads CASSSGETWNTEAFF. CDR3 in DNA: TGTGCCAGCAGTTCGGGGGAAACTTGGAACACTGAAGCTTTCTTT.

The chain is built from TRBV2 and TRBJ2-1; possible D gene TRBD1, 6 bases. The CDR3 has 11 amino acids. Germline V gene lookup returns CDR1 SNHLY and CDR2 FYNNEI. Trimming shortened V by 8 bases and J by 4 bases, and 6 bases separated the two germline ends. This CDR3 reads CASGQYNEQFF. The DNA for the CDR3 is TGTGCCAGCGGACAGTACAATGAGCAGTTCTTC.

Written as DNA, the CDR3 is TGTGCCAGCAGCACCTCGAGAGGCAGGGGGCATATCTATGGCTACACCTTC. Translated, it gives CASSTSRGRGHIYGYTF. The rearrangement links TRBV27 to TRBJ1-2; 8 bases align to TRBD1. The CDR3 extends over 17 amino acids. Unmatched junction bases numbered 16, after V lost 6 bases and J lost 4 bases. Per germline, CDR1 MNHEY and CDR2 SMNVEV (reference sequence).